This T cell receptor beta chain was profiled in a study of human T cells and chemical hapten exposure. The overall study: 2% DPC was applied to 2 cm by 2 cm of upper inner arm skin for sensitization. Reading of the patch tests, which applied 0.01% DPC to the upper back, occurred at 6 days.

Individual cDNA molecules (in the library) carried attached unique molecular identifiers. TCRdb used MiXCR to reprocess the RACE reads, holding one entry per CDR3 protein. The data show some 27,000 distinct CDR3 sequences, over 8.5% seen once. The CDR3 contains 14 residues. Trimming stripped 3 bases from V and 7 bases from J, with 16 bases between. Germline V CDR1 and CDR2: MNHNS, SASEGT. This clonotype came up many times. Time point meaning: patch test 2, 6 weeks after DPC sensitization. Indicated treatment: therapeutic diphenylcyclopropenone sensitization with weekly scalp DPC. Total RNA extraction was carried out from unfractionated whole blood.

This receptor was taken from a man between 25 and 39 years old with alopecia areata. Some clones in this sample may be carry-over from other donors' samples. The source was whole blood, collected in connection with sensitization to the hapten diphenylcyclopropenone (DPC). J is TRBJ2-7 and V is TRBV6-1, with D perhaps being TRBD1 or TRBD2 (6 bases each). For the CDR3, the DNA is TGTGCCAGCAGTGATAGGGACCGGGGGCGGGAGCAGTACTTC. Translating gives CASSDRDRGREQYF.